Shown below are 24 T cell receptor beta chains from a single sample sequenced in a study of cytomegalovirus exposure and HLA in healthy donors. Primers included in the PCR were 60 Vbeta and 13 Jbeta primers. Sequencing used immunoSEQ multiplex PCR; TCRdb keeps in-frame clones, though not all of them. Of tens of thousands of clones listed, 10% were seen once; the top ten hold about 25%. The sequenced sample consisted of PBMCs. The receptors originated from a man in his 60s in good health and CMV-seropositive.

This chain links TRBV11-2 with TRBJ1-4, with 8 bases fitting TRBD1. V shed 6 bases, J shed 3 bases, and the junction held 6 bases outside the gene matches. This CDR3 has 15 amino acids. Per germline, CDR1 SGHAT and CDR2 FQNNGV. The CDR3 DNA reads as TGTGCCAGCAGATTGGACAGGGCGGCTAATGAAAAACTGTTTTTT. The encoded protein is CASRLDRAANEKLFF.

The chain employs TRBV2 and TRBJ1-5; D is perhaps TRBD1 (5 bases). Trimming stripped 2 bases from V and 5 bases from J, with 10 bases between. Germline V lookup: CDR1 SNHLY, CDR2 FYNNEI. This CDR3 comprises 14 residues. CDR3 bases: TGTGCCAGCAGTGAACTAGGCAGGGATCAGCCCCAGCATTTT. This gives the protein CASSELGRDQPQHF.

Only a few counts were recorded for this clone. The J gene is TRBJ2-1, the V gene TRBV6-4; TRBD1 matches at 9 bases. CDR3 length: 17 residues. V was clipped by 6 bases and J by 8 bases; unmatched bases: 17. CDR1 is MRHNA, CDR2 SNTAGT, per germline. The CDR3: CASRKEGGQGGYDEQFF. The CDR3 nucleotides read TGTGCCAGCAGGAAGGAGGGGGGACAGGGAGGGTATGATGAGCAGTTCTTC.

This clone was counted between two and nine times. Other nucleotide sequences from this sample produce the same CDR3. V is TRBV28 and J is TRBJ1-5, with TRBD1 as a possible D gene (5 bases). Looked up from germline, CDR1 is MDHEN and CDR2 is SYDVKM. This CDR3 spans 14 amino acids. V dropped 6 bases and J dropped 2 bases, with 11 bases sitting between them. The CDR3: CASSTTGGNQPQHF. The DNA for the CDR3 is TGTGCCAGCAGCACCACAGGAGGCAATCAGCCCCAGCATTTT.

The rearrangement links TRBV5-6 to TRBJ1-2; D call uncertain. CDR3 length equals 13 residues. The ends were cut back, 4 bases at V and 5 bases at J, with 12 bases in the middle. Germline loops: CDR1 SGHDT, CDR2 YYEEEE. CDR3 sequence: CASSPDKSYGYTF. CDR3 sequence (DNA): TGTGCCAGCAGCCCTGACAAGTCATATGGCTACACCTTC.

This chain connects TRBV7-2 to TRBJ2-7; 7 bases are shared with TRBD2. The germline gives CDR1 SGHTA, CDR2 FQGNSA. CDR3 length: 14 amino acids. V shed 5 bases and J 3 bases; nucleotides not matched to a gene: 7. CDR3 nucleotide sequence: TGTGCCAGCAGCCCAACGGGACTACACTACGAGCAGTACTTC. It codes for CASSPTGLHYEQYF.

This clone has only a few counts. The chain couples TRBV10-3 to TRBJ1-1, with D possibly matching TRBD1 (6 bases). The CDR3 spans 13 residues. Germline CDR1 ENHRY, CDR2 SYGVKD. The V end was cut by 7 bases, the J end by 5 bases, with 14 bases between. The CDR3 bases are TGTGCCATCAACCCGGGGGGCGGTACTGAAGCTTTCTTT. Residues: CAINPGGGTEAFF.

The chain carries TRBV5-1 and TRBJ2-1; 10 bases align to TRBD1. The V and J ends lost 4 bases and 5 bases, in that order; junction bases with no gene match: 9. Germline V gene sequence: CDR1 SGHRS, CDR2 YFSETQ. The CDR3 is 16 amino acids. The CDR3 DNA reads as TGCGCCAGCAGCCCCCTTGGGGGACAGGGGAACAATGAGCAGTTCTTC. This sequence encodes CASSPLGGQGNNEQFF.

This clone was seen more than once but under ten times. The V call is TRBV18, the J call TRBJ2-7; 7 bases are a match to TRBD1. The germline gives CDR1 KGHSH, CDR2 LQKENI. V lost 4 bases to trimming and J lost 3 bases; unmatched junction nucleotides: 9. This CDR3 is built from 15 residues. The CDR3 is CASSHPGQTFYEQYF. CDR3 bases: TGTGCCAGCTCACACCCGGGACAGACATTCTACGAGCAGTACTTC. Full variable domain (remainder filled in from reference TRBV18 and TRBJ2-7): NAGVMQNPRHLVRRRGQEARLRCSPMKGHSHVYWYRQLPEEGLKFMVYLQKENIIDESGMPKERFSAEFPKEGPSILRIQQVVRGDSAAYFCASSHPGQTFYEQYFGPGTRLTVT.

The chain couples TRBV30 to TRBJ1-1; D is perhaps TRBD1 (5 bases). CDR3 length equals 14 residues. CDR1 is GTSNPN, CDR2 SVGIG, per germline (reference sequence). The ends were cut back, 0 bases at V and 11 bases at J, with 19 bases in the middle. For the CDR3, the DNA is TGTGCCTGGAGTGTATCGCAAACCGGGGGTAGGGCTTTCTTT. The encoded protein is CAWSVSQTGGRAFF.

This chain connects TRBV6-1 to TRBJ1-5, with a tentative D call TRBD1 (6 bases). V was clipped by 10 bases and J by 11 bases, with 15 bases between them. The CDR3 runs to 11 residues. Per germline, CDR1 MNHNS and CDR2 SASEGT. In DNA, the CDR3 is TGTGCCACCTCTAGGGGGGGGACCCAGCATTTT. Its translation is CATSRGGTQHF.

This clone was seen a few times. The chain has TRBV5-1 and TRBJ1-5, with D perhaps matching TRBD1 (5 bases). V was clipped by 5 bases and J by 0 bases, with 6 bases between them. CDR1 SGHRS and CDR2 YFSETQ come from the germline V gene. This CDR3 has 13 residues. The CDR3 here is CASRGDSNQPQHF. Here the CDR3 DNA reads TGCGCCAGCAGAGGGGATAGCAATCAGCCCCAGCATTTT.

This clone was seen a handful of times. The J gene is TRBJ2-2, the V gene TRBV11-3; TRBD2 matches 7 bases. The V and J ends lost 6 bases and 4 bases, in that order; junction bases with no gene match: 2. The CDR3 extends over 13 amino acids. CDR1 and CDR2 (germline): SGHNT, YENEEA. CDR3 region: CASRASGTGELFF. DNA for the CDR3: TGTGCCAGCAGGGCTAGCGGCACCGGGGAGCTGTTTTTT. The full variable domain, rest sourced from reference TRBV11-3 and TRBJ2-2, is EAGVVQSPRYKIIEKKQPVAFWCNPISGHNTLYWYLQNLGQGPELLIRYENEEAVDDSQLPKDRFSAERLKGVDSTLKIQPAELGDSAVYLCASRASGTGELFFGEGSRLTVL.

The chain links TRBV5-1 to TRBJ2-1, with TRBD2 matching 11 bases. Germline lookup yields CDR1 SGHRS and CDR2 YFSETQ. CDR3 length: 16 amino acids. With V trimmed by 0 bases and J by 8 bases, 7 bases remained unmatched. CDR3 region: CASSLDTSGSGDEQFF. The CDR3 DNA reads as TGCGCCAGCAGCTTGGACACTAGCGGGAGCGGCGATGAGCAGTTCTTC.

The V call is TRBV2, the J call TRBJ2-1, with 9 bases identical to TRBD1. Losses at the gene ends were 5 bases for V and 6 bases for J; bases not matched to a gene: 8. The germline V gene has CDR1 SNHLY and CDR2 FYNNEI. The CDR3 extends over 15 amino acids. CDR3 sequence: CASSLRQGVSNEQFF. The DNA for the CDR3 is TGTGCCAGCAGTCTGAGACAGGGGGTTTCCAATGAGCAGTTCTTC.

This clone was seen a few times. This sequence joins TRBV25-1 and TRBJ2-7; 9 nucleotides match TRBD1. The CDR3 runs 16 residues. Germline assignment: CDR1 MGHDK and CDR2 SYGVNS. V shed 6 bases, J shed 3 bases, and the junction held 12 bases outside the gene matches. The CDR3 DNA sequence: TGTGCCAGCAGAGCCGTTGGGACAGGGAGTAACTACGAGCAGTACTTC. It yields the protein CASRAVGTGSNYEQYF.

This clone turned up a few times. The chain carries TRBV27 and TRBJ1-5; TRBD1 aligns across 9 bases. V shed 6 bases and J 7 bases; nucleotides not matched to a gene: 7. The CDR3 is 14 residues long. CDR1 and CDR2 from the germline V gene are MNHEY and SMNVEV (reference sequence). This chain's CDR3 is CASRKQGARQPQHF. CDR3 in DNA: TGTGCCAGCAGAAAACAGGGGGCGCGACAGCCCCAGCATTTT.

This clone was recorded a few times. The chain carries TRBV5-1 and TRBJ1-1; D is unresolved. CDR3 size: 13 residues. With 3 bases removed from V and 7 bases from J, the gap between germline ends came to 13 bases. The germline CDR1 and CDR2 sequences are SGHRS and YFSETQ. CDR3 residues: CASSSSPGLEAFF. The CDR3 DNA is TGCGCCAGCAGCTCATCACCGGGTCTTGAAGCTTTCTTT. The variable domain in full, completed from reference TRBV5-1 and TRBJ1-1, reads KAGVTQTPRYLIKTRGQQVTLSCSPISGHRSVSWYQQTPGQGLQFLFEYFSETQRNKGNFPGRFSGRQFSNSRSEMNVSTLELGDSALYLCASSSSPGLEAFFGQGTRLTVV.

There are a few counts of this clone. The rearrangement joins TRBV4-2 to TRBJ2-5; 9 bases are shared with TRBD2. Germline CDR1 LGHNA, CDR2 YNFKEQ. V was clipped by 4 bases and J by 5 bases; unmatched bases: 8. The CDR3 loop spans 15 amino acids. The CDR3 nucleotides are TGTGCCAGCAGCCCGGTAGCGGGAGAGGGGGAGACCCAGTACTTC. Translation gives CASSPVAGEGETQYF.

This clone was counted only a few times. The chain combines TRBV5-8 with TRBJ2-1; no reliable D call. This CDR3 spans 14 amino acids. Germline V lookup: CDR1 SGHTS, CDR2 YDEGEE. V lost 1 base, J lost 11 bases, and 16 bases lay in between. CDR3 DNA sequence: TGTGCCAGCAGCTTGAACAGTGCCCTATTCAAGCAGTTCTTC. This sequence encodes CASSLNSALFKQFF.

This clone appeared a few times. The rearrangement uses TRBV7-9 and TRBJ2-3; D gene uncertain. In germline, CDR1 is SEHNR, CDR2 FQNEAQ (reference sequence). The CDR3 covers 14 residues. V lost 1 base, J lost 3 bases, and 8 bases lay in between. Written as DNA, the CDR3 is TGTGCCAGCAGCTTAGGGGCAGATACAGATACGCAGTATTTT. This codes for CASSLGADTDTQYF.

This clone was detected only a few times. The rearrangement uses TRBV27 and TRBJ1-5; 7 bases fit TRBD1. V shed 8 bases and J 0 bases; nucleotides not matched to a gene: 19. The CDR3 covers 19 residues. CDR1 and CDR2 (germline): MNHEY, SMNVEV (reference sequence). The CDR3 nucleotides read TGTGCCAGCTCCCCTCTGGGACAGCTTACCTCCTATAGCAATCAGCCCCAGCATTTT. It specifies CASSPLGQLTSYSNQPQHF.

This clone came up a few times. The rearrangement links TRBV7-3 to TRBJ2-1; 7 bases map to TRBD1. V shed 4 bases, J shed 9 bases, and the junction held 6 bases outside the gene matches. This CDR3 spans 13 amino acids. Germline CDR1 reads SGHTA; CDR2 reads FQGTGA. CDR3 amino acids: CASSSGQASEQFF. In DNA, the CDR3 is TGTGCCAGCAGCTCTGGACAGGCCAGTGAGCAGTTCTTC.

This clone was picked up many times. In nucleotides, the CDR3 is TGTGCCAGCGCCCCGGGTCCTAGCTCCTACGAGCAGTACTTC. It encodes CASAPGPSSYEQYF. The chain carries TRBV6-1 and TRBJ2-7; no clear D gene. The V end lost 8 bases, the J end lost 0 bases, and 14 bases lay between the germline ends. CDR3 length: 14 residues. Germline V gene lookup returns CDR1 MNHNS and CDR2 SASEGT.